This T cell receptor (beta chain) was sequenced for a study of pediatric ulcerative colitis. Between the trimmed V and J ends, which lost 0 bases and 0 bases, there was a span of 10 bases. Per the germline V gene, CDR1 is SGHNT and CDR2 is YYREEE (reference sequence). CDR3 length equals 16 residues. Findings of the study overall: Ulcerative colitis patients shared more blood-rectal clones than controls. Two rectal clonotypes were found only in ulcerative colitis patients, all of them.

During colonoscopy, one to two rectal pinch biopsies were collected. The diagnostic colonoscopy in ulcerative colitis patients preceded any immunosuppressive treatment. This was a survey-level run. Data came from immunoSEQ multiplex PCR; TCRdb stores just in-frame clones and leaves some out. The sample has tens of thousands of clones, 78% seen once. Note on this clone: Its antigen remains unidentified. At the DNA level, this CDR3 is encoded by other sequences in the same sample as well.

The chain carries TRBV5-4 and TRBJ2-1; weak D call: TRBD2 (6 bases). Material: gut tissue. The receptor comes from a girl aged 10 to 17 with moderate ulcerative colitis. The CDR3 bases are TGTGCCAGCAGCTTGGCCGGGGGATCCTCCTACAATGAGCAGTTCTTC. Its translation is CASSLAGGSSYNEQFF.